Listed here are 7 T cell receptor beta chains from one sample, sequenced in a study of blood T cell repertoires in COVID-19. Some clones are missing from TCRdb's copy, which holds only in-frame ones; the method was immunoSEQ multiplex PCR. This table holds some 210,000 clones, around four fifths found once. Sequencing was carried out using peripheral blood. These receptors came from a man aged 45-65 years with active or convalescent COVID-19.

The V call is TRBV29-1, the J call TRBJ2-5; 15 bases match TRBD2. V was pared by 3 bases and J by 6 bases, with 8 bases of the junction left unmatched. The CDR3 spans 16 residues. Germline-derived CDR1 and CDR2 are SQVTM and ANQGSEA. Written as DNA, the CDR3 is TGCAGCGTTGACCTCGGGACTAGCGGGAGGAAAAAGACCCAGTACTTC. It is translated as CSVDLGTSGRKKTQYF.

V is TRBV10-2 and J is TRBJ2-6; maybe TRBD1 (5 bases). CDR1 and CDR2 (germline): WSHSY, SAAADI. V gave up 6 bases and J gave up 0 bases, with 9 bases separating them. The CDR3 is 15 amino acids. CDR3 nucleotide sequence: TGCGCCAGCAGGGACATAGCCTCTGGGGCCAACGTCCTGACTTTC. This gives the protein CASRDIASGANVLTF.

This clone was observed a few times. The chain has TRBV7-8 and TRBJ2-2; the D is unclear. The CDR3 is 12 residues long. V lost 3 bases to trimming and J lost 5 bases, with 4 bases between them. Germline loops: CDR1 SGHVS, CDR2 FQNEAQ. CDR3 DNA: TGTGCCAGCAGCTTTCCGACCGGGGAGCTGTTTTTT. Its translation: CASSFPTGELFF.

This chain joins TRBV5-3 and TRBJ1-2; D remains ambiguous. TRBV5-3 is reported as an ORF; its role is uncertain. The V and J ends lost 7 bases and 3 bases respectively, with 19 bases between them. The CDR3 is made up of 15 amino acids. This chain's CDR3 is CARGQRFFYDYGYTF. Here the CDR3 DNA reads TGTGCCAGAGGCCAGCGCTTTTTTTATGACTATGGCTACACCTTC.

V is TRBV6-5 and J is TRBJ1-6; D is perhaps TRBD1 (6 bases). From germline, CDR1 is MNHEY and CDR2 SVGAGI. CDR3 size: 13 residues. The V and J ends lost 8 bases and 7 bases respectively, with 12 bases between them. The CDR3 sequence: CASYRASNSPLHF. In DNA form, the CDR3 reads TGTGCCAGCTACAGGGCCTCGAATTCACCCCTCCACTTT.

This chain joins TRBV5-1 and TRBJ1-2; 8 nucleotides match TRBD1. The CDR3 has 13 residues. Trimming removed 4 bases from V and 8 bases from J; junction bases left unmatched: 7. Germline lookup yields CDR1 SGHRS and CDR2 YFSETQ. In nucleotides, the CDR3 is TGCGCCAGCAGCCCAGGGGGCTCTTCGGGCTACACCTTC. It specifies CASSPGGSSGYTF.

V is TRBV3-1 (or the pseudogene TRBV3-2) and J is TRBJ1-3; 7 bases line up with TRBD1. The CDR3 length is 14 residues. The V and J ends lost 8 bases and 4 bases, in that order; junction bases with no gene match: 8. The germline V gene has CDR1 LGHDT and CDR2 YNNKEL (reference sequence). DNA of the CDR3: TGTGCCAGCGCGATAACAGGGGCCGGAAACACCATATATTTT. Its translation is CASAITGAGNTIYF.